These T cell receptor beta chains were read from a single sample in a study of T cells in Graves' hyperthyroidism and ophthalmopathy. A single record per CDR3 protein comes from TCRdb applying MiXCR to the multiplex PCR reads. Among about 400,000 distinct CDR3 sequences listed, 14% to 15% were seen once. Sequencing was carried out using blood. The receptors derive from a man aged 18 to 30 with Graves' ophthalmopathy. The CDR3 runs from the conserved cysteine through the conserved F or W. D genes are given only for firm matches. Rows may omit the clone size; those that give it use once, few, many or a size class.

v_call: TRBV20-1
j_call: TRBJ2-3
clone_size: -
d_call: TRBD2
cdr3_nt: TGCAGTGCTAGTTGGACTAGCGGGGGGGCAGATACGCAGTATTTT
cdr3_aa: CSASWTSGGADTQYF

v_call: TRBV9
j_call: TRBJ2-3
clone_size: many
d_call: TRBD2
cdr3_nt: TGTGCCAGCAGCGTAACCTCAATGGGGACTAGCGGCACAGATACGCAGTATTTT
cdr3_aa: CASSVTSMGTSGTDTQYF

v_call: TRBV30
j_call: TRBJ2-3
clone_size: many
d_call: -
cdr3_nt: TGTGCCTGGATGACGAGGTTTAGCGGTAGCACAGATACGCAGTATTTT
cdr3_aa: CAWMTRFSGSTDTQYF

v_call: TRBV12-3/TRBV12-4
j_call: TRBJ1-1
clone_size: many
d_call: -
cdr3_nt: TGCGCCAGCAGCTTCAGGGTCGGGGACACTGAAGCTTTCTTT
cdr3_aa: CASSFRVGDTEAFF

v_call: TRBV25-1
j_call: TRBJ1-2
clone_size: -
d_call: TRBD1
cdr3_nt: TGTGCCAGCAGTGAAGGAACCGGGACAGCCTATGGCTACACCTTC
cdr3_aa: CASSEGTGTAYGYTF

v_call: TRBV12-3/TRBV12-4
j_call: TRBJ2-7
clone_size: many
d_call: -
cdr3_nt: TGTGCCAGCAGTTTTACTGGGTACTACGAGCAGTACTTC
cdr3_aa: CASSFTGYYEQYF

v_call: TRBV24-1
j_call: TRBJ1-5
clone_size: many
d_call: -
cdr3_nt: TGTGCCACCAGCGGGGGGAGAGATAGCAATCAGCCCCAGCATTTT
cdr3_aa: CATSGGRDSNQPQHF

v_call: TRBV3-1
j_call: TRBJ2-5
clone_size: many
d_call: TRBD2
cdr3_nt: TGTGCCAGCAGCCACTTTCTGAATGGGGGGGGAGGAACTCAGACCCAGTACTTC
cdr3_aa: CASSHFLNGGGGTQTQYF

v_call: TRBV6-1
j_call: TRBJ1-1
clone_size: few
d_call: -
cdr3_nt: TGTGCCAGCAGTGAAGGGTGGTACGCTGAAGCTTTCTTT
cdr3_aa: CASSEGWYAEAFF

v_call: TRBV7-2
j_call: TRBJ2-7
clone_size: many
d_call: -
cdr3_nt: TGTGCCAGCAGCTTAGGGGACAACTACGAGCAGTACTTC
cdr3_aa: CASSLGDNYEQYF